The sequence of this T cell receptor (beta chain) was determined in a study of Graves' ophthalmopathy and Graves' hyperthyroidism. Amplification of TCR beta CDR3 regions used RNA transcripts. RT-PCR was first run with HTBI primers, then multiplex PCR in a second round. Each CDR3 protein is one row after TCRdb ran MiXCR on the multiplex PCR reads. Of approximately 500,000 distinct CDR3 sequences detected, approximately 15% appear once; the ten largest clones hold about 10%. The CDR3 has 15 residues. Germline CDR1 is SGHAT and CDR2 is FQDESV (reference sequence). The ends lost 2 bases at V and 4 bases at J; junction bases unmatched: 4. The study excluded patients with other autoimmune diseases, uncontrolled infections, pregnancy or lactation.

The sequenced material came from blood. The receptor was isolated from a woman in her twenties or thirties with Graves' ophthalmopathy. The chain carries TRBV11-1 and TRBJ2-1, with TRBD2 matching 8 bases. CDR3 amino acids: CASSLTPSGYNEQFF. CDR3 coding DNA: TGTGCCAGCAGCTTAACTCCTAGCGGGTACAATGAGCAGTTCTTC.